This T cell receptor beta chain was sequenced for a study of tumor and adjacent non-tumor tissue in lung cancer (dated by TCRdb to the late 2010s). Background for the entire study: The cohort included some twelve adenocarcinoma, 2 squamous cell carcinoma and 1 small cell lung cancer patients. Ages among the 15 or so patients ranged from about 31 to 85 years, there were 10 men and 5 women, and disease was at TNM stage I to III. Sequencing generated a total of 130,000,000 or so productive TCRbeta reads, averaging around 4.2 million reads per sample. The study compared bulk TCRbeta repertoires between lung tumor tissue and matched distant non-tumor lung tissue from 15 lung cancer patients. Approximately 31 paired specimens, one tumor and one normal lung sample per patient, were profiled by TCRbeta CDR3 sequencing.

Concerning this clonotype: Its antigen specificity is not known. One junction end disagrees with the germline gene, perhaps due to a read error.

Study-wide findings and limitations: Only about 15 patients were in the cohort, and the authors stated that larger samples and more detailed clinical data are needed. Neither the sequencing platform nor unique molecular identifiers are named or mentioned anywhere in the methods. Tumor tissue showed significantly greater TCR diversity (inverse Simpson) than normal lung tissue (roughly 430 vs 170, P = 0.0075, Mann-Whitney U test). Because peripheral blood was not sequenced, blood TCRbeta repertoires in the lung cancer patients of the study were not examined. TCR diversity was significantly higher in younger patients, and greater tumor TCR diversity was associated with shorter overall survival and shorter disease-free survival. The top 100 clones accounted for a significantly larger cumulative portion of the repertoire in normal lung than in tumor tissue.

Library preparation employed multiplex PCR. The instrument was an Illumina HiSeq 2500. TCRbeta libraries were constructed through three rounds of nested PCR with primers (Table S4) according to protocols adapted from ARM-PCR. Before sequencing, PCR products in the 200-500 bp range were cut out of the gel and cleaned up using the QIAquick gel extraction kit. Per the authors' processing: Reads were cleaned with Trimmomatic, merged with FLASH into complete CDR3 sequences, and assigned to V(D)J germline segments with MiTCR. Clonal diversity was computed as the inverse Simpson's index with VDJtools. Productive reads were defined as in-frame sequences without a premature stop codon. In TCRdb, the public reads were trimmed at Q25 with fastp and aligned with MiXCR, with productive beta chains retained. Rows are combined by CDR3 protein, so each entry shows the most common genes and DNA. The V and J calls here are based on TCRdb, not the publication. Recorded for this sample are roughly 120,000 distinct CDR3 sequences; 60% to 65% of them occurred a single time. About 20% of the sample belongs to the ten largest clones.

Bulk unsorted tissue served as the source for RNA extraction, and RNA quality was assessed using a NanoDrop ND-1000 and an Agilent 2100. Distant non-tumor tissue taken more than 3 cm from the tumor edge was used as the normal lung sample. Donors were newly diagnosed lung cancer patients admitted for thoracic surgery in China between August and November 2014, without prior chemotherapy. Patients with previous radiotherapy or chemotherapy, or with another concurrent cancer, were excluded from the study. Surgical tissue pieces of about 1-2.1 cm3 were preserved in RNAlater solution and were kept at -80 degrees C until use. According to the germline V gene, CDR1 reads SQVTM and CDR2 reads ANQGSEA. The CDR3 goes from the cysteine to the phenylalanine over 13 residues. Only the CDR3 portion is preserved as DNA: 39 bases, with reading frame beginning at the first base.

The specimen was distant non-tumor lung tissue. In this chain, TRBV29-1 is recombined with TRBJ2-1; confidence is insufficient to name the D gene. This TCR came from a man aged 55 to 70 with non-small cell lung cancer. The CDR3: CSVEDLASNKHFF. In nucleotides, the sequence is TGCAGCGTTGAAGATCTGGCCAGCAATAAGCACTTCTTC.